A selection of T cell receptor beta chains follows, all from one sample in a study of early T cells in non-severe SARS-CoV-2 infection. TCRdb itself ran the 5' RACE reads through MiXCR, one entry per CDR3 protein. Among about 59,000 distinct CDR3 sequences, approximately 13% were seen once, and the ten largest hold about a tenth. Source: whole blood, taken at baseline. These receptors were obtained from an adult who was a healthcare worker with PCR-confirmed SARS-CoV-2 infection or an uninfected control (not recorded which). The CDR3 runs from the conserved cysteine through the conserved F or W. Each record gives: CDR3 protein, CDR3 DNA, J gene, V gene, clone size, D gene. The D gene is left open where the match is weak. The size of a clone is reported for some rows only, either as once, few or many, or as a class for expanded clones.

CASSLAGGRTDTQYF TGTGCCAGCAGCCTAGCGGGGGGTCGCACAGATACGCAGTATTTT TRBJ2-3 TRBV6-5 . TRBD2
CSASTTATFRNTF TGCAGTGCTAGTACCACAGCAACTTTTCGGAACACCTTC TRBJ1-2 TRBV20-1 many .
CSAAEVGTQYF TGCAGCGCCGCCGAGGTTGGGACCCAGTACTTC TRBJ2-5 TRBV29-1 . .
CASSQDSLNTGELFF TGTGCCAGCAGCCAGGACAGTCTGAACACCGGGGAGCTGTTTTTT TRBJ2-2 TRBV7-9 . .
CASSQKQGTAFF TGTGCCAGCAGCCAGAAACAGGGGACGGCTTTCTTT TRBJ1-1 TRBV3-1 . TRBD1
CASSVWEIAKNIQYF TGTGCCAGCAGCGTCTGGGAAATAGCCAAAAACATTCAGTACTTC TRBJ2-4 TRBV5-4 few .
CASSLEGHHSGANVLTF TGTGCCAGCAGTTTAGAGGGACACCACTCTGGGGCCAACGTCCTGACTTTC TRBJ2-6 TRBV12-3/TRBV12-4 . .
CASSASSMYNEQFF TGTGCCAGCAGTGCTTCCTCGATGTACAATGAGCAGTTCTTC TRBJ2-1 TRBV6-6 . .
CASSPRGLAAYEQYF TGTGCCAGCAGCCCCAGGGGACTAGCGGCCTACGAGCAGTACTTC TRBJ2-7 TRBV7-9 . TRBD2
CAWSAAVNQPQHF TGTGCCTGGAGTGCGGCAGTCAATCAGCCCCAGCATTTT TRBJ1-5 TRBV30 . .
CASSLRQGTSGNTIYF TGCGCCAGCAGCCTACGACAGGGGACCTCTGGAAACACCATATATTTT TRBJ1-3 TRBV5-1 . TRBD1
CASSDLAGTGDIDSLLQPKETQYF TGTGCCAGCAGTGACCTTGCCGGGACAGGAGATATTGATAGCCTACTACAGCCCAAAGAGACCCAGTACTTC TRBJ2-5 TRBV25-1 . TRBD1